This T cell receptor beta chain was profiled in a study of cytomegalovirus exposure and HLA in healthy donors. The PCR had 60 Vbeta and 13 Jbeta primers. The assay was immunoSEQ multiplex PCR, and TCRdb's table has in-frame clones only and misses some. Its clone listing holds under 200,000 clones. This CDR3 has 17 residues. The V gene's germline CDR1 is KGHSH and CDR2 LQKENI. With 5 bases clipped from V and 2 bases from J, the junction kept 11 bases outside the gene matches. Specimen: PBMCs. The chain carries TRBV18 and TRBJ1-3, with TRBD1 matching 8 bases. This TCR derives from a young man in good health and CMV-seronegative. In nucleotides, the CDR3 is TGTGCCAGCTCAGACGATGGACAGGGCCCCCCTGGAAACACCATATATTTT. Translating it yields CASSDDGQGPPGNTIYF.